These 16 T cell receptor beta chains were all obtained from the same sample, sequenced in a study of cytomegalovirus exposure and HLA in healthy donors. The PCR made use of 60 Vbeta and 13 Jbeta primers. Sequencing used immunoSEQ multiplex PCR; TCRdb keeps in-frame clones, though not all of them. This specimen shows around 97,000 clones; the ten leading clones hold around 3.2%. The sample comprised PBMCs. Every receptor here comes from a man aged 40-55 years in good health and CMV-seronegative.

The chain uses TRBV28 and TRBJ1-2; D not resolved. Germline CDR1 and CDR2: MDHEN and SYDVKM. This CDR3 comprises 11 residues. The V gene lost 5 bases and the J gene lost 8 bases, with 9 bases spanning the gap. The CDR3 here is CASSRTQGYTF. Written as DNA, the CDR3 is TGTGCCAGCAGTCGTACGCAGGGCTACACCTTC.

The V and J genes are TRBV5-5 and TRBJ2-5; maybe TRBD2 (7 bases). Trimming stripped 4 bases from V and 2 bases from J, with 18 bases between. The CDR3 is made up of 16 amino acids. In germline, CDR1 is SGHKS, CDR2 YYEKEE (reference sequence). CDR3 amino acids: CASSRGTTNPQETQYF. The DNA for the CDR3 is TGTGCCAGCAGCAGGGGGACTACGAATCCACAAGAGACCCAGTACTTC.

This chain uses TRBV10-3 with TRBJ2-4, with no clear D. Germline V gives CDR1 ENHRY, CDR2 SYGVKD. V was trimmed by 4 bases and J by 5 bases, leaving 6 bases between them. The CDR3 runs 12 residues. The CDR3 nucleotides are TGTGCCATCAGTGGAGTTCAAAACATTCAGTACTTC. Translated: CAISGVQNIQYF.

V is TRBV4-3 and J is TRBJ1-1; D may be TRBD1 (5 bases). V was trimmed by 0 bases and J by 4 bases, leaving 18 bases between them. Germline values: CDR1 LGHNA, CDR2 YSLEER. The CDR3 is 17 residues long. The CDR3 region is CASSQDSFGGRGTEAFF. The CDR3 coding sequence is TGCGCCAGCAGCCAAGATTCGTTCGGGGGTAGGGGCACTGAAGCTTTCTTT.

This chain uses TRBV5-6 with TRBJ1-1, with D unresolved. Germline CDR1 and CDR2: SGHDT and YYEEEE. The CDR3 contains 15 residues. Trimming cost V 3 bases and J 0 bases, with 12 bases left between them. CDR3 nucleotides: TGTGCCAGCAGCTACCCTCCAGCGATGAACACTGAAGCTTTCTTT. It translates to CASSYPPAMNTEAFF.

The rearrangement joins TRBV27 to TRBJ1-1; 7 nucleotides match TRBD1. The CDR3 totals 15 residues. The germline V gene encodes CDR1 MNHEY and CDR2 SMNVEV (reference sequence). Trimming removed 0 bases from V and 1 base from J; junction bases left unmatched: 2. The CDR3 loop reads CASSLSGQRNTEAFF. The DNA of the CDR3 is TGTGCCAGCAGTTTATCGGGACAGCGGAACACTGAAGCTTTCTTT.

The chain couples TRBV12-5 to TRBJ2-7; perhaps TRBD1 as D (6 bases). V was pared by 1 base and J by 4 bases, with 14 bases between. CDR1 is LGHNT, CDR2 FRNRAP, per germline. This CDR3 region has 15 residues. CDR3 bases: TGTGCTAGTGGTTTGGCGGGACAAGATTTGTACGAGCAGTACTTC. Its protein is CASGLAGQDLYEQYF.

The chain is built from TRBV7-2 and TRBJ2-7; maybe TRBD1 (6 bases). The CDR3 has 18 residues. Between the trimmed V and J ends, which lost 0 bases and 2 bases, there was a span of 20 bases. Germline V gene sequence: CDR1 SGHTA, CDR2 FQGNSA. The CDR3 bases are TGTGCCAGCAGCTTAGCGTGGGAAAACAGGGCTCTCCCCTACGAGCAGTACTTC. Translation: CASSLAWENRALPYEQYF.

This chain joins TRBV5-1 and TRBJ1-2, with D possibly being TRBD1 (6 bases). CDR1 is SGHRS and CDR2 is YFSETQ in the germline V gene. V was trimmed by 2 bases and J by 2 bases, leaving 10 bases between them. The CDR3 covers 14 residues. In DNA form, the CDR3 reads TGCGCCAGCAGCTTTGGTCAGGGGAACTATGGCTACACCTTC. Translating it yields CASSFGQGNYGYTF. Drawing the rest from reference TRBV5-1 and TRBJ1-2, the complete variable domain is KAGVTQTPRYLIKTRGQQVTLSCSPISGHRSVSWYQQTPGQGLQFLFEYFSETQRNKGNFPGRFSGRQFSNSRSEMNVSTLELGDSALYLCASSFGQGNYGYTFGSGTRLTVV.

The genes are TRBV27 and TRBJ2-5; 10 positions match TRBD2. CDR1 is MNHEY, CDR2 SMNVEV, per germline (reference sequence). The CDR3 is made up of 15 amino acids. Trimming cost V 4 bases and J 3 bases; bases outside gene matches: 5. Here the CDR3 reads CASSSPLAGEETQYF. The CDR3 region has the DNA TGTGCCAGCAGTTCCCCCCTAGCGGGAGAAGAGACCCAGTACTTC.

The rearrangement joins TRBV5-5 to TRBJ2-6; 9 bases match TRBD1. This CDR3 spans 17 amino acids. In germline, CDR1 is SGHKS, CDR2 YYEKEE (reference sequence). V shed 4 bases and J 1 base; nucleotides not matched to a gene: 6. CDR3 loop: CASSLVGTGSGANVLTF. The DNA of the CDR3 is TGTGCCAGCAGCCTGGTGGGGACAGGGTCTGGGGCCAACGTCCTGACTTTC.

In DNA form, the CDR3 reads TGTGCCAGTCGGGCCAGGGGGCATTCAGATACGCAGTATTTT. This encodes CASRARGHSDTQYF. The gene calls are TRBV6-5 and TRBJ2-3; 8 nucleotides line up with TRBD1. The CDR3 is 14 residues long. Trimming cost V 9 bases and J 4 bases; bases outside gene matches: 9. The V gene's germline CDR1 is MNHEY and CDR2 SVGAGI.

On this clone itself: Relative to the germline gene, one junction end is altered; a read error may explain this. The chain carries TRBV30 and TRBJ2-5; 9 nucleotides align to TRBD1. CDR3 length equals 17 residues. Germline CDR1 is GTSNPN and CDR2 is SVGIG (reference sequence). CDR3 amino acids: CAWSVGTGRKSQQTQYF. CDR3 DNA sequence: TGTGCCTGGAGTGTGGGGACAGGGAGAAAATCCCAACAGACCCAGTACTTC.

The chain is built from TRBV28 and TRBJ1-2; 8 nucleotides align to TRBD1. The CDR3 totals 17 residues. In germline, CDR1 is MDHEN, CDR2 SYDVKM. Unmatched junction bases numbered 6, after V lost 0 bases and J lost 0 bases. CDR3 amino acids: CASSLWQGAPSNYGYTF. DNA for the CDR3: TGTGCCAGCAGTTTATGGCAGGGGGCGCCTTCTAACTATGGCTACACCTTC.

This rearrangement joins TRBV7-2 to TRBJ2-3; D gene uncertain. Germline lookup yields CDR1 SGHTA and CDR2 FQGNSA. V was trimmed by 1 base and J by 6 bases, leaving 20 bases between them. The CDR3 has 17 amino acids. DNA of the CDR3: TGTGCCAGCAGCTTAGACCTTGAGCGATCCGAGATTGATACGCAGTATTTT. It translates to CASSLDLERSEIDTQYF.

The chain uses TRBV19 and TRBJ1-2; D call uncertain. The CDR3 length is 13 residues. V was shortened by 2 bases and J by 2 bases, with 6 bases between the two germline ends. Germline V gene data show CDR1 as LNHDA and CDR2 as SQIVND (reference sequence). CDR3 nucleotides: TGTGCCAGTAGTATACCGACAAACTATGGCTACACCTTC. The encoded protein is CASSIPTNYGYTF.